The clone carrying this T cell receptor (beta chain) has a count of ten or more. Regarding time point: newly diagnosed GD, antithyroid drugs for less than 3 months. The TCR library was made from RNA extracted from PBMCs. American Thyroid Association guidelines defined Graves' disease diagnosis. This sample stems from a study of regulatory T cells in long-lasting Graves disease. V lost 3 bases and J lost 5, with 16 bases in between. The CDR3 is 15 residues long. From germline, CDR1 is SGHVS and CDR2 FQNEAQ. Through Arm-PCR of CDR3 regions and iRepertoire HTBI primers, TCR beta libraries were built. TCRdb itself ran the multiplex PCR reads through MiXCR, one entry per CDR3 protein. The sample includes some 500,000 distinct CDR3 sequences, roughly 13% of them seen just once. This sample also appeared in a second study, on T cells in Graves' hyperthyroidism and ophthalmopathy.

This chain joins TRBV7-8 and TRBJ1-2, with D unclear. This sample comprised peripheral blood mononuclear cells (PBMCs), obtained at new diagnosis, from a patient treated with antithyroid drugs. The clonotype was recovered from a man aged 25-40 years with Graves disease. CDR3 sequence: CASSFGPTLGYGYTF. CDR3 DNA: TGTGCCAGCAGCTTCGGTCCAACCCTGGGGTATGGCTACACCTTC.